A single sample gave rise to the 24 T cell receptor beta chains below, sequenced in a study of blood T cell repertoires in COVID-19. Clones were sequenced by immunoSEQ multiplex PCR, and TCRdb holds only the in-frame ones, with some missing. This table has 140,000 to 150,000 clones, roughly four fifths appearing once. Sequencing input: peripheral blood. These receptors were collected from a human donor with acute or convalescent COVID-19. The donor label of this sample is uncertain.

Here the CDR3 reads CASSQLDPRSDTQYF. The CDR3 bases are TGTGCCAGCAGCCAACTCGACCCCCGGAGTGATACGCAGTATTTT. This rearrangement joins TRBV9 to TRBJ2-3; no reliable D call. Trimming removed 4 bases at V and 6 bases at J, with 18 bases between. This CDR3 region has 15 residues. Germline values: CDR1 SGDLS, CDR2 YYNGEE.

This clone has more than one count but fewer than ten. The chain couples TRBV30 to TRBJ2-7; TRBD2 is a possible D gene (6 bases). V lost 1 base and J lost 2, with 21 bases in between. The CDR3 sequence is 17 residues long. The V gene's germline CDR1 is GTSNPN and CDR2 SVGIG (reference sequence). CDR3: CAWSGRGSGRGAYEQYF. CDR3 bases: TGTGCCTGGAGTGGGCGCGGCTCAGGGCGCGGGGCCTACGAGCAGTACTTC.

This clone was observed a handful of times. The chain employs TRBV5-6 and TRBJ2-7; 8 bases align to TRBD1. The germline gives CDR1 SGHDT, CDR2 YYEEEE. The junction had 15 bases not matched to a gene; V was cut back by 7 bases and J by 6 bases. The CDR3 contains 15 residues. CDR3 DNA: TGTGCCAGCGGCCCTCGCCTGACAGGGGCGGTCGAGCAGTACTTC. It specifies CASGPRLTGAVEQYF. Combining the CDR3 with reference TRBV5-6 and TRBJ2-7 gives the whole variable domain DAGVTQSPTHLIKTRGQQVTLRCSPKSGHDTVSWYQQALGQGPQFIFQYYEEEERQRGNFPDRFSGHQFPNYSSELNVNALLLGDSALYLCASGPRLTGAVEQYFGPGTRLTVT.

The V and J genes are TRBV5-1 and TRBJ2-2, with D perhaps TRBD1 (5 bases). The CDR3 has 15 amino acids. Germline V gene lookup returns CDR1 SGHRS and CDR2 YFSETQ. V gave up 2 bases and J gave up 3 bases, with 11 bases separating them. CDR3 loop: CASSFGQGYTGELFF. The DNA for the CDR3 is TGCGCCAGCAGCTTCGGGCAGGGCTACACCGGGGAGCTGTTTTTT.

The chain couples TRBV2 to TRBJ2-7; TRBD2 agrees at 8 bases. J gave up 5 bases and V 6 bases, and 9 bases lay outside the gene matches. CDR1 is SNHLY, CDR2 FYNNEI, per germline. CDR3 length equals 14 residues. CDR3 in DNA: TGTGCCAGCAGCCCTGGACGGGGGGGCGACGAGCAGTACTTC. Protein sequence: CASSPGRGGDEQYF.

This chain links TRBV4-3 with TRBJ2-7; 9 positions agree with TRBD1. The CDR3 contains 15 residues. Germline loops: CDR1 LGHNA, CDR2 YSLEER. J gave up 5 bases and V 4 bases, and 9 bases lay outside the gene matches. CDR3 bases: TGCGCCAGCAGCCCCGGACAGGGGAGGAGCGACGAGCAGTACTTC. It translates to CASSPGQGRSDEQYF.

The V and J genes are TRBV7-2 and TRBJ1-1, with D unclear. In germline, CDR1 is SGHTA, CDR2 FQGNSA. CDR3 size: 13 residues. Trimming shortened V by 0 bases and J by 1 base, and 3 bases separated the two germline ends. This CDR3 reads CASSLARNTEAFF. The CDR3 DNA is TGTGCCAGCAGCTTAGCTCGGAACACTGAAGCTTTCTTT.

CDR3 DNA: TGTGCCAGCAGGAGCGGACAGGGTGGCAAAGAGACCCAGTACTTC. Translation: CASRSGQGGKETQYF. The chain recombines TRBV6-5 with TRBJ2-5; the match to TRBD1 covers 8 bases. The CDR3 consists of 15 residues. Germline V gene sequence: CDR1 MNHEY, CDR2 SVGAGI. The V segment lost 6 bases and the J segment 3 bases; nucleotides outside the gene matches: 9.

The chain is built from TRBV9 and TRBJ1-4; 7 bases align to TRBD1. The CDR3 runs to 16 residues. Germline V lookup: CDR1 SGDLS, CDR2 YYNGEE. Trimming at V came to 4 bases and at J to 3 bases, leaving 9 bases not matched to a gene. The CDR3 DNA is TGTGCCAGCAGCCGTAGCAAGGGGACAGCTAATGAAAAACTGTTTTTT. Its translation: CASSRSKGTANEKLFF.

The chain combines TRBV5-1 with TRBJ2-6; D is uncertain. Per the germline V gene, CDR1 is SGHRS and CDR2 is YFSETQ. The germline V and J ends were trimmed by 2 bases and 2 bases, with 8 bases remaining between them. The CDR3 has 15 residues. CDR3 sequence (DNA): TGCGCCAGCAGCTTATCACAGCCTGGGGCCAACGTCCTGACTTTC. This codes for CASSLSQPGANVLTF.

This chain joins TRBV3-1 (or the pseudogene TRBV3-2) and TRBJ2-1; D ambiguous. CDR1 is LGHDT, CDR2 YNNKEL, per germline (reference sequence). Trimming took off 5 bases at V and 6 bases at J, with 17 bases between the two ends. The CDR3 is 15 amino acids. The DNA of the CDR3 is TGTGCCAGCAGCGGCCGGGTCGAGGATCGCAATGAGCAGTTCTTC. Translating it yields CASSGRVEDRNEQFF.

The chain recombines TRBV30 with TRBJ1-2; possible D gene TRBD1, 5 bases. The V end was cut by 3 bases, the J end by 1 base, with 15 bases between. This CDR3 contains 15 residues. The germline V gene has CDR1 GTSNPN and CDR2 SVGIG (reference sequence). In DNA form, the CDR3 reads TGTGCCTGGAGAGCAGTCCAGGGCATTAACTATGGCTACACCTTC. This translates into CAWRAVQGINYGYTF.

V is TRBV7-2 and J is TRBJ2-2; 7 positions match TRBD1. V trimming: 4 bases; J trimming: 7 bases; junction bases outside the gene matches: 9. Germline V lookup: CDR1 SGHTA, CDR2 FQGNSA. This CDR3 has 15 residues. The CDR3 protein is CASSSRQGRSGELFF. The CDR3 bases are TGTGCCAGCAGCTCTAGACAGGGTCGGAGCGGGGAGCTGTTTTTT.

The chain employs TRBV29-1 and TRBJ1-2, with 10 bases that match TRBD1. J was trimmed by 4 bases and V by 6 bases; bases with no gene match: 5. This CDR3 is 13 amino acids long. Looked up from germline, CDR1 is SQVTM and CDR2 is ANQGSEA. DNA of the CDR3: TGCAGCGTGACCGGGACAGGGGTCTATGGCTACACCTTC. It specifies CSVTGTGVYGYTF.

This clone has only a few counts. The chain has TRBV6-5 and TRBJ2-3; D is unclear. The germline gives CDR1 MNHEY, CDR2 SVGAGI. CDR3 size: 15 residues. Trimming took off 10 bases at V and 0 bases at J, with 17 bases between the two ends. This CDR3 is CATKTIHFSTDTQYF. CDR3 bases: TGTGCCACCAAAACCATCCACTTCAGCACAGATACGCAGTATTTT.

The chain uses TRBV2 and TRBJ2-5; the D is unclear. This CDR3 region has 13 residues. Trimming took off 4 bases at V and 2 bases at J, with 8 bases between the two ends. Per the germline V gene, CDR1 is SNHLY and CDR2 is FYNNEI. CDR3 region: CASSGQVQETQYF. In DNA, the CDR3 is TGTGCCAGCAGTGGGCAAGTTCAAGAGACCCAGTACTTC.

This clone was detected once. The V call is TRBV10-3, the J call TRBJ2-2; D possibly corresponds to TRBD1 (6 bases). V was pared by 7 bases and J by 4 bases, with 10 bases between. The CDR3 loop spans 13 amino acids. The germline V gene encodes CDR1 ENHRY and CDR2 SYGVKD. CDR3 nucleotide sequence: TGTGCCATCACAGGGGTGGCCACCGGGGAGCTGTTTTTT. As protein: CAITGVATGELFF.

This clone was seen a single time. This chain connects TRBV7-8 to TRBJ1-6, with TRBD1 matching over 9 bases. After removal of 5 bases from V and 1 base from J, the junction contained 15 bases not matched to a gene. Germline CDR1 reads SGHVS; CDR2 reads FQNEAQ. This CDR3 spans 20 amino acids. The CDR3 loop is CASSLSLPTGGSSYNSPLHF. The CDR3 nucleotides read TGTGCCAGCAGCCTAAGCCTTCCCACAGGGGGCTCTTCCTATAATTCACCCCTCCACTTT.

V is TRBV19 and J is TRBJ1-3, with TRBD1 identical over 7 bases. V was pared by 6 bases and J by 2 bases, with 7 bases of the junction left unmatched. Germline V gene lookup returns CDR1 LNHDA and CDR2 SQIVND (reference sequence). The CDR3 totals 15 residues. CDR3 sequence reads: CASRELQGAGNTIYF. For the CDR3, the DNA is TGTGCCAGTAGGGAACTCCAGGGGGCTGGAAACACCATATATTTT.

This clone has ten or more counts. The CDR3 region is CASRLLDRNNSPLHF. CDR3 in DNA: TGTGCCAGCAGACTATTGGACAGGAATAATTCACCCCTCCACTTT. The V and J genes are TRBV2 and TRBJ1-6, with TRBD1 matching over 7 bases. V lost 6 bases to trimming and J lost 5 bases; unmatched junction nucleotides: 7. CDR1 is SNHLY and CDR2 is FYNNEI in the germline V gene. The CDR3 is 15 residues long. Together with reference TRBV2 and TRBJ1-6, the CDR3 gives the full variable domain: EPEVTQTPSHQVTQMGQEVILRCVPISNHLYFYWYRQILGQKVEFLVSFYNNEISEKSEIFDDQFSVERPDGSNFTLKIRSTKLEDSAMYFCASRLLDRNNSPLHFGNGTRLTVT.

The chain recombines TRBV18 with TRBJ2-7; 12 positions agree with TRBD1. The junction had 10 bases not matched to a gene; V was cut back by 6 bases and J by 1 base. CDR1 and CDR2 from the germline V gene are KGHSH and LQKENI. The CDR3 contains 17 residues. The CDR3 here is CASSSGTGGGWSYEQYF. The CDR3 region has the DNA TGTGCCAGCTCTTCCGGGACAGGGGGCGGATGGTCCTACGAGCAGTACTTC.

The chain employs TRBV10-1 and TRBJ2-7; D might be TRBD1 (5 bases). CDR3 size: 14 residues. The germline V gene encodes CDR1 WNHNN and CDR2 SYGVQD (reference sequence). Trimming removed 6 bases from V and 7 bases from J, with 19 bases in between. The CDR3 nucleotides read TGCGCCAGCAGCGGAGTTGGGGCGTTTCGGGAGCAGTACTTC. Its translation: CASSGVGAFREQYF.

This clone was seen a handful of times. The chain carries TRBV4-2 and TRBJ1-5, with D possibly TRBD1 on 5 matching bases. The V end lost 0 bases, the J end lost 5 bases, and 8 bases lay between the germline ends. Germline V gene data show CDR1 as LGHNA and CDR2 as YNFKEQ. This CDR3 region has 14 residues. The CDR3 reads CASSQDREDQPQHF. CDR3 nucleotide sequence: TGTGCCAGCAGCCAAGACAGGGAGGATCAGCCCCAGCATTTT.

This clone was counted a few times. The chain recombines TRBV27 with TRBJ1-1; no clear D gene. The V gene lost 1 base and the J gene lost 5 bases, with 11 bases spanning the gap. The length of the CDR3 is 14 residues. Germline loops: CDR1 MNHEY, CDR2 SMNVEV (reference sequence). The CDR3 bases are TGTGCCAGCAGTTTATTGTGGGGAGGGACTGAAGCTTTCTTT. Translated: CASSLLWGGTEAFF.